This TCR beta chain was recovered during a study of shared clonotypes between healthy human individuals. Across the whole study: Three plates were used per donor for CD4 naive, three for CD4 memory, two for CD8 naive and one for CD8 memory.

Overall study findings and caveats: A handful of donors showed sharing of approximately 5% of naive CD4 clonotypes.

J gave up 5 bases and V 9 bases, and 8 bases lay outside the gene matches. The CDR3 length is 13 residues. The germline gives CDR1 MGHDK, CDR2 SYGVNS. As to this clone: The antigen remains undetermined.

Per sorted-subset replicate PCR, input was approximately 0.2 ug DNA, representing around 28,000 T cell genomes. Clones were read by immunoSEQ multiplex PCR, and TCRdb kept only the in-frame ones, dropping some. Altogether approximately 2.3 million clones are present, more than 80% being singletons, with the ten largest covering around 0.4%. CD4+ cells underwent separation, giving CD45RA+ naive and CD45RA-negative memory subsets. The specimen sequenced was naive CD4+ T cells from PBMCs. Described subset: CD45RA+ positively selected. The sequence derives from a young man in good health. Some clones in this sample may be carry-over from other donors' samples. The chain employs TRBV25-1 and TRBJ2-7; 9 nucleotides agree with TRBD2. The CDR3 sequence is CASSLAGVHEQYF. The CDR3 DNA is TGTGCCAGTTCCTTAGCGGGAGTCCACGAGCAGTACTTC.